This T cell receptor (beta chain) was found in a study of T-cell reconstitution after alpha-beta-depleted transplantation in children. For TCRbeta, the library was prepared with unique molecular identifiers. TCRdb analysed the PCR reads with MiXCR anew, one entry per CDR3 protein. Here the sample spans about 980,000 distinct CDR3 sequences, roughly 31% being singletons. Deletions cut 2 bases from V and 7 bases from J, with 9 bases between. The CDR3 contains 13 residues. In its sample, this clonotype was seen a few times. Its matching antigen is unknown. The study's findings and limits: Hyperexpanded clones declined; after one year, newly produced T cells mostly supplied diversity. In patients about two months after transplant, alpha-beta T cells reportedly arose from several hundred expanded graft clones.

The clonotype comes from a boy younger than two who had a stem cell transplant for SCID, so the T cells may come from the graft donor. V and J are TRBV12-3 or TRBV12-4 and TRBJ1-5; D is ambiguous. This specimen consisted of PBMCs, mostly from graft donor cells, obtained 360 days after TCRalphabeta/CD19-depleted stem cell transplant. The CDR3 bases are TGTGCCAGCAGTTTACAGGTAAACCAGCCCCAGCATTTT. Translated: CASSLQVNQPQHF.